A few counts support the clone carrying this T cell receptor beta chain. Its specificity is unknown. Being one base from a much bigger clone, this may be a read error. The V gene lost 5 bases and the J gene lost 2 bases, with 5 bases spanning the gap. The CDR3 spans 12 residues. Looked up from germline, CDR1 is SGHAT and CDR2 is FQNNGV. Unique molecular identifiers were built into the TCRbeta library. From the PCR reads, TCRdb called clonotypes with MiXCR, one entry per CDR3 protein. In the table there are fewer than 550,000 distinct CDR3 sequences, over 9.5% of which are singletons. The data are from a study of T-cell reconstitution after alpha-beta-depleted transplantation in children. Study-wide findings and caveats: At around two months after transplant, the alpha-beta T cells were reportedly derived from several hundred expanded clones that came from non-depleted graft cells.

The V call is TRBV11-2, the J call TRBJ2-3; D remains unclear. The material was PBMCs, mostly from graft donor cells, obtained 180 days after TCRalphabeta/CD19-depleted stem cell transplant. The TCR comes from a female patient between 2 and 15 years old who had a stem cell transplant for aplastic anemia, so the T cells may come from the graft donor. CDR3 residues: CASSGNTDTQYF. CDR3 DNA sequence: TGTGCCAGCAGCGGGAACACAGATACGCAGTATTTT.